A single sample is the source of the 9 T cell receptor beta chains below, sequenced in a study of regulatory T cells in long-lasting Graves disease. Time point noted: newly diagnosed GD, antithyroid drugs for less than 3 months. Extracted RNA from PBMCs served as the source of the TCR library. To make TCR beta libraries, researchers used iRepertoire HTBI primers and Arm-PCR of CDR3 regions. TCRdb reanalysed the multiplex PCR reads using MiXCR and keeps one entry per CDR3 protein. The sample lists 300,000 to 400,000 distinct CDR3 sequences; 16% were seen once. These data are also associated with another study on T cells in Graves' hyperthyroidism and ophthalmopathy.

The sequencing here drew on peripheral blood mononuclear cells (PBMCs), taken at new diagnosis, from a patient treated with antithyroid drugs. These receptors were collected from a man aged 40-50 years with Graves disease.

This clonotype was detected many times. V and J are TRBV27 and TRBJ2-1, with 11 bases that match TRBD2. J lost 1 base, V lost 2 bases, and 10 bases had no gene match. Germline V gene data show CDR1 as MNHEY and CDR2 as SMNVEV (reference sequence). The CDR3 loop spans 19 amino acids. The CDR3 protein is CASSLGSGGASRSYNEQFF. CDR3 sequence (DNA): TGTGCCAGCAGTTTAGGTAGCGGGGGGGCGTCGAGGTCCTACAATGAGCAGTTCTTC.

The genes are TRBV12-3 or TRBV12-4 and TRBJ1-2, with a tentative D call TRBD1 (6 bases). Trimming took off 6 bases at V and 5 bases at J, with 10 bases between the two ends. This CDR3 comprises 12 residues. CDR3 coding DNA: TGTGCCAGCAGCTTTCAGGGGTATGGCTACACCTTC. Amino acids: CASSFQGYGYTF.

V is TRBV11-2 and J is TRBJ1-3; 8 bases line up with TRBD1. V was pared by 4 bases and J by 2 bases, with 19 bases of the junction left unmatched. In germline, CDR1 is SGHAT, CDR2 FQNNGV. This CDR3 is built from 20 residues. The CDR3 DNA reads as TGTGCCAGCAGCTCAACCCCGGGGACAGGTCAGGCAATGGCTGGAAACACCATATATTTT. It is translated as CASSSTPGTGQAMAGNTIYF.

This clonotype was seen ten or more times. CDR3 loop: CASSVTGRVGDYTF. The CDR3 region has the DNA TGTGCCAGCAGTGTGACAGGCCGCGTAGGTGACTACACCTTC. V gene TRBV27 combines with J gene TRBJ1-2; D is possibly TRBD1 (6 bases). The CDR3 is 14 amino acids. From germline, CDR1 is MNHEY and CDR2 SMNVEV (reference sequence). V was cut by 5 bases and J by 10 bases, with 20 bases left in between.

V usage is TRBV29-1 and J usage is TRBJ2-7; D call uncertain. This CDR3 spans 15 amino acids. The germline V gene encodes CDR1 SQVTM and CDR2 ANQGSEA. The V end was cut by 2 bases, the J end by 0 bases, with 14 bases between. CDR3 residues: CSVELLGFSSYEQYF. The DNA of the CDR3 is TGCAGCGTTGAATTGTTAGGTTTTAGCTCCTACGAGCAGTACTTC.

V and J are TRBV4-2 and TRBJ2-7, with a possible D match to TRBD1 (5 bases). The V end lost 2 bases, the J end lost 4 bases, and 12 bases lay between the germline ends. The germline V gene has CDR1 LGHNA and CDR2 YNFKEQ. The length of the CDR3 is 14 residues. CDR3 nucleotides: TGTGCCAGCAGCCAAACTAAGGGGCTATACGAGCAGTACTTC. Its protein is CASSQTKGLYEQYF.

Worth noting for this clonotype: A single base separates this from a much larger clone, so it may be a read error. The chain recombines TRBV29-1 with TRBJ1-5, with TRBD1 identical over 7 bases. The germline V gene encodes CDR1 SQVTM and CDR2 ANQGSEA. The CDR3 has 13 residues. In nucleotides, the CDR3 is TGCAGCGTTGGACAGGGTGGCAATCGGCCCCAGCATTTT. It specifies CSVGQGGNRPQHF.

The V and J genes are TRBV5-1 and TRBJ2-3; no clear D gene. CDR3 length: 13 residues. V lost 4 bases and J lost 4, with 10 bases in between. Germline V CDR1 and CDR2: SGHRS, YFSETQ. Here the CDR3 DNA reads TGCGCCAGCAGCCCGACCAAAGCAGATACGCAGTATTTT. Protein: CASSPTKADTQYF.

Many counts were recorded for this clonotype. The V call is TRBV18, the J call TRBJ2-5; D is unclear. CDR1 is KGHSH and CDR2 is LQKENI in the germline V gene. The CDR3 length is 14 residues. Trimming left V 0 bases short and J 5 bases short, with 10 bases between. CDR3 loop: CASSPPIGLETQYF. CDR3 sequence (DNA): TGTGCCAGCTCACCACCGATAGGGCTGGAGACCCAGTACTTC.